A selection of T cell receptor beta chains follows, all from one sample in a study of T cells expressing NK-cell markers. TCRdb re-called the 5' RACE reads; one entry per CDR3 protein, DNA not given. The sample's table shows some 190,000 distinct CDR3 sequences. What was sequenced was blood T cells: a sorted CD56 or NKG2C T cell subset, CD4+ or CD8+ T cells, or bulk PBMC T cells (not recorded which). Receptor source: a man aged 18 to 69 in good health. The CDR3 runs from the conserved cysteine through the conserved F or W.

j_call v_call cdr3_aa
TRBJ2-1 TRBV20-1 CSAHGTSGGNEQFF
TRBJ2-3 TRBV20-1 CSADVTGGLADTQYF
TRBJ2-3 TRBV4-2 CASSQTFRGSGRDTQYF
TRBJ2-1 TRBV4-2 CASSPGLAGGRGYNEQFF
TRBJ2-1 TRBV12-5 CASGGGTVPYNEQFF
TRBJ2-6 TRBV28 CASSLGANVLTF
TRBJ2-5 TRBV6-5 CASSYVPRTAPLETQYF
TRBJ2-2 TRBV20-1 CSARTGDTGELFF
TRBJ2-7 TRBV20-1 CSARRVTGTGDSYEQYF
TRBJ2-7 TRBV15 CATSRDPGGRHPSPTSSQYF
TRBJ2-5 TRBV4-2 CASSQVIGSEETQYF
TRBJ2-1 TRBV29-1 CSVDGTPNSYNEQFF
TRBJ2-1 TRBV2 CASSGGPTGEDEQFF
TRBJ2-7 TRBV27 CASSLLGDRGLREQYF
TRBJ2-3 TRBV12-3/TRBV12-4 CASSYRGTHDTQYF
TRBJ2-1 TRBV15 CATSPRIGQGADNEQFF
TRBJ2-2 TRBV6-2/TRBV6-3 CASSYYTTGELFF
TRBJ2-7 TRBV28 CASLRGSYEQYF
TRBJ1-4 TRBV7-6 CASSFDLSSEKLFF
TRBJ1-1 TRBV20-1 CSAEDRGQFFMNTEAFF
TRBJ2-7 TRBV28 CASSLHFTETRRYEQYF
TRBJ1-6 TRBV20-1 CSAPQEDRSAPLHF